Listed below are T cell receptor beta chains from one sample, sequenced in a study of Graves' ophthalmopathy and Graves' hyperthyroidism. MiXCR, run by TCRdb on the multiplex PCR reads, gives a single entry per CDR3 protein. The table has hundreds of thousands of distinct CDR3 sequences, around 21% seen once; the top ten hold around 3.2%. The sequencing input was peripheral blood. These receptors all stem from a young woman with stable Graves' hyperthyroidism. Each CDR3 is given with its conserved first and last residue. Fields, in order: CDR3 DNA, CDR3 protein, V gene, clone size, D gene, J gene. D genes are given only for firm matches. Rows may omit the clone size; those that give it use once, few, many or a size class.

CDR3 DNA: TGTGCCAGCACCCTCATGAACACTGAAGCTTTCTTT
CDR3 protein: CASTLMNTEAFF
V gene: TRBV11-2
clone size: many
D gene: .
J gene: TRBJ1-1

CDR3 DNA: TGTGCCAGCAGCCCCCGGACAGACGGGGAGCTGTTTTTT
CDR3 protein: CASSPRTDGELFF
V gene: TRBV11-3
clone size: .
D gene: .
J gene: TRBJ2-2

CDR3 DNA: TGTGCCAGCAGTTCGCGGCAGCTCCAAGAGACCCAGTACTTC
CDR3 protein: CASSSRQLQETQYF
V gene: TRBV6-5
clone size: many
D gene: .
J gene: TRBJ2-5

CDR3 DNA: TGTGCCAGCAGGAAAAGGGGACTCAAGCTCGGGGGCTACACCTTC
CDR3 protein: CASRKRGLKLGGYTF
V gene: TRBV6-1
clone size: .
D gene: .
J gene: TRBJ1-2

CDR3 DNA: TGCAGCGTTGAAGACGGACAGGGGGATGAGCAGTTCTTC
CDR3 protein: CSVEDGQGDEQFF
V gene: TRBV29-1
clone size: .
D gene: TRBD1
J gene: TRBJ2-1

CDR3 DNA: TGTGCCAGCAGCTTGGAGACTAGCGGGATCCAAGAGACCCAGTACTTC
CDR3 protein: CASSLETSGIQETQYF
V gene: TRBV7-9
clone size: many
D gene: TRBD2
J gene: TRBJ2-5

CDR3 DNA: TGTGCCAGCAGTTATGTGGCCTACACCGGGGAGCTGTTTTTT
CDR3 protein: CASSYVAYTGELFF
V gene: TRBV6-2/TRBV6-3
clone size: many
D gene: .
J gene: TRBJ2-2

CDR3 DNA: TGCAGTGCCAAGCGGGACATTTCCTACGAGCAGTACTTC
CDR3 protein: CSAKRDISYEQYF
V gene: TRBV20-1
clone size: many
D gene: .
J gene: TRBJ2-7

CDR3 DNA: TGTGCCAGCTCACCACGGGACACACAAGAGACCCAGTACTTC
CDR3 protein: CASSPRDTQETQYF
V gene: TRBV18
clone size: .
D gene: .
J gene: TRBJ2-5

CDR3 DNA: TGCAGTGTTATGTGGGGTACTGGAAACACCATATATTTT
CDR3 protein: CSVMWGTGNTIYF
V gene: TRBV20-1
clone size: many
D gene: .
J gene: TRBJ1-3

CDR3 DNA: TGTGCCGCCAGTGACTGGGGGGGGGCGACAGATACGCAGTATTTT
CDR3 protein: CAASDWGGATDTQYF
V gene: TRBV24-1
clone size: many
D gene: .
J gene: TRBJ2-3

CDR3 DNA: TGTGCCAGCAGCTTCCCAGGGGAAACTGAAGCTTTCTTT
CDR3 protein: CASSFPGETEAFF
V gene: TRBV7-8
clone size: many
D gene: .
J gene: TRBJ1-1

CDR3 DNA: TGTGCCTGGAAAGACGGGAGCTCCTACGAGCAGTACTTC
CDR3 protein: CAWKDGSSYEQYF
V gene: TRBV30
clone size: few
D gene: .
J gene: TRBJ2-7

CDR3 DNA: TGTGCCAGCAGTTTGAGGGGGAGTAACCAAGAGACCCAGTACTTC
CDR3 protein: CASSLRGSNQETQYF
V gene: TRBV28
clone size: .
D gene: .
J gene: TRBJ2-5

CDR3 DNA: TGTGCCAGCAGCGTCATAAGGACTAGCGGGACCACCTTTTTGACCCAGTACTTC
CDR3 protein: CASSVIRTSGTTFLTQYF
V gene: TRBV12-3/TRBV12-4
clone size: .
D gene: TRBD2
J gene: TRBJ2-5

CDR3 DNA: TGCAGTGCTCGGGTTCCCTACGAGCAGTACTTC
CDR3 protein: CSARVPYEQYF
V gene: TRBV20-1
clone size: many
D gene: .
J gene: TRBJ2-7

CDR3 DNA: TGTGCCAGCAGCGGACAGGGGGCGCTTGGCTACACCTTC
CDR3 protein: CASSGQGALGYTF
V gene: TRBV6-6
clone size: many
D gene: TRBD1
J gene: TRBJ1-2

CDR3 DNA: TGTGCCTGGAGTGCCCATCTCCGGGAGCAGTACTTC
CDR3 protein: CAWSAHLREQYF
V gene: TRBV30
clone size: few
D gene: .
J gene: TRBJ2-7

CDR3 DNA: TGTGCCAGCAGTGGTCCGACAGGTGGAGAGACCCAGTACTTC
CDR3 protein: CASSGPTGGETQYF
V gene: TRBV2
clone size: .
D gene: .
J gene: TRBJ2-5

CDR3 DNA: TGTGCCAGCAGTTACGAACCGTATTACGATCAGTACTTC
CDR3 protein: CASSYEPYYDQYF
V gene: TRBV6-2/TRBV6-3
clone size: .
D gene: .
J gene: TRBJ2-7

CDR3 DNA: TGTGCCAGCAGTCTTTCAGGGGACTCCTACGAGCAGTACTTC
CDR3 protein: CASSLSGDSYEQYF
V gene: TRBV12-3/TRBV12-4
clone size: many
D gene: .
J gene: TRBJ2-7

CDR3 DNA: TGTGCCAGCAGCCGACAGGGGGCGGGTTCCACAGATACGCAGTATTTT
CDR3 protein: CASSRQGAGSTDTQYF
V gene: TRBV28
clone size: many
D gene: TRBD1
J gene: TRBJ2-3

CDR3 DNA: TGTGCCATCAGTGAGTCGACCCTTATGGGCAATCAGCCCCAGCATTTT
CDR3 protein: CAISESTLMGNQPQHF
V gene: TRBV10-3
clone size: many
D gene: .
J gene: TRBJ1-5

CDR3 DNA: TGTGCCAGCAGTGGCCAGATACTAGGCTACACCTTC
CDR3 protein: CASSGQILGYTF
V gene: TRBV25-1
clone size: many
D gene: .
J gene: TRBJ1-2

CDR3 DNA: TGTGCCAGCAGCTTAGATAGGTCCGAAGAGACCCAGTACTTC
CDR3 protein: CASSLDRSEETQYF
V gene: TRBV7-2
clone size: many
D gene: .
J gene: TRBJ2-5

CDR3 DNA: TGTGCCAGCAGCCAAACCACCGAGAGGCCCCAGCATTTT
CDR3 protein: CASSQTTERPQHF
V gene: TRBV7-2
clone size: many
D gene: .
J gene: TRBJ1-5

CDR3 DNA: TGTGCCAGCACCCTGGGTTCTGGGCCCCAGCATTTT
CDR3 protein: CASTLGSGPQHF
V gene: TRBV7-9
clone size: many
D gene: .
J gene: TRBJ1-5

CDR3 DNA: TGTGCCAGCAGCCAAGGGGGTCGGACAGGGGCGTATGGCTACACCTTC
CDR3 protein: CASSQGGRTGAYGYTF
V gene: TRBV6-1
clone size: many
D gene: TRBD1
J gene: TRBJ1-2

CDR3 DNA: TGCAGTGCTAGTCTCTGGCGGGGGGTACAAGAGACCCAGTACTTC
CDR3 protein: CSASLWRGVQETQYF
V gene: TRBV20-1
clone size: .
D gene: TRBD2
J gene: TRBJ2-5

CDR3 DNA: TGTGCCAGCAGTCCTCTGGGGGGACCCTACGAGCAGTACTTC
CDR3 protein: CASSPLGGPYEQYF
V gene: TRBV6-1
clone size: many
D gene: .
J gene: TRBJ2-7

CDR3 DNA: TGCAGCGTTGAAGATGGGGGACTAGCTCCTCAGTACTTC
CDR3 protein: CSVEDGGLAPQYF
V gene: TRBV29-1
clone size: many
D gene: TRBD2
J gene: TRBJ2-7

CDR3 DNA: TGCAGTGCCCCCGGTGGGGTAACGAGGTCACCCCTCCACTTT
CDR3 protein: CSAPGGVTRSPLHF
V gene: TRBV20-1
clone size: many
D gene: .
J gene: TRBJ1-6

CDR3 DNA: TGTGCCAGCAGCCTATATTCAACGGGAGGTTACGAGCAGTACTTC
CDR3 protein: CASSLYSTGGYEQYF
V gene: TRBV11-2
clone size: many
D gene: TRBD2
J gene: TRBJ2-7

CDR3 DNA: TGTGCCATCAGTGACTGGACTACAGGGGGGGGCCTGTCTGGCTACACCTTC
CDR3 protein: CAISDWTTGGGLSGYTF
V gene: TRBV10-3
clone size: many
D gene: TRBD1
J gene: TRBJ1-2

CDR3 DNA: TGTGCCAGCAGCCTGGGGGGCAGGACGAACACTGAAGCTTTCTTT
CDR3 protein: CASSLGGRTNTEAFF
V gene: TRBV12-3/TRBV12-4
clone size: many
D gene: .
J gene: TRBJ1-1

CDR3 DNA: TGTGCCTGGAACCGGGACAGCGCCTCTGGAAACACCATATATTTT
CDR3 protein: CAWNRDSASGNTIYF
V gene: TRBV30
clone size: many
D gene: TRBD1
J gene: TRBJ1-3

CDR3 DNA: TGTGCCAGCAGTTACTCGGCGGGATTGGGCTACGAGCAGTACTTC
CDR3 protein: CASSYSAGLGYEQYF
V gene: TRBV6-5
clone size: many
D gene: .
J gene: TRBJ2-7

CDR3 DNA: TGTGCCTGGGGACTAGCGGGGGGGCCCGGCGGGGAGCTGTTTTTT
CDR3 protein: CAWGLAGGPGGELFF
V gene: TRBV30
clone size: .
D gene: TRBD2
J gene: TRBJ2-2

CDR3 DNA: TGTGCCAGCAGCTTGGGAGGGGGCGGGGATACGCAGTATTTT
CDR3 protein: CASSLGGGGDTQYF
V gene: TRBV7-2
clone size: .
D gene: .
J gene: TRBJ2-3

CDR3 DNA: TGCGCCAGCAGAGACAGCTCTGGAAACACCATATATTTT
CDR3 protein: CASRDSSGNTIYF
V gene: TRBV5-1
clone size: many
D gene: .
J gene: TRBJ1-3